This is a list of T cell receptor beta chains from one sample in a study of T cells in localized non-small cell lung cancer. The protocol was immunoSEQ multiplex PCR, while the TCRdb copy is restricted to in-frame clones and leaves out a portion. The table lists about 33,000 clones, about 89% of them singletons, with less than 6% in the top ten. The specimen was PBMCs, collected before any cancer treatment. The receptors here all came from a man between 40 and 70 years old with stage II lung adenocarcinoma. Each CDR3 is given with its conserved first and last residue. D genes are given only for firm matches.

D gene,J gene,V gene,CDR3 DNA,CDR3 protein
TRBD1,TRBJ1-5,TRBV30,TGTGCCTGGAGTGAGGGACAGGGGGATCAGCCCCAGCATTTT,CAWSEGQGDQPQHF
NA,TRBJ1-1,TRBV4-2,TGTGCCAGCAGCCGATCGGCTGGTCCGATCGCCCTGAACACTGAAGCTTTCTTT,CASSRSAGPIALNTEAFF
NA,TRBJ1-2,TRBV27,TGTGCCAGCAGTTCAGGGGCCGGCTATGGCTACACCTTC,CASSSGAGYGYTF
TRBD1,TRBJ1-1,TRBV18,TGTGCCAGCTCACCACTACCTCAGGGGGCTAAGAACACTGAAGCTTTCTTT,CASSPLPQGAKNTEAFF
NA,TRBJ2-5,TRBV18,TGTGCCAGCTCACCACCGGGGAACCAAGAGACCCAGTACTTC,CASSPPGNQETQYF
TRBD2,TRBJ2-1,TRBV4-1,TGCGCCAGCAGCTCGGGACTAGCGGGGGCCTACAATGAGCAGTTCTTC,CASSSGLAGAYNEQFF
NA,TRBJ2-3,TRBV28,TGTGCCAGCAGTCCTGGACAGGGACGAATACGGGGGGGGTCTGGCACAGATACGCAGTATTTT,CASSPGQGRIRGGSGTDTQYF
NA,TRBJ2-5,TRBV27,TGTGCCAGCAGGAAAGGGCTGGAGACCCAGTACTTC,CASRKGLETQYF
NA,TRBJ1-1,TRBV5-4,TGTGCCAGCAGCCTTCCCACAGGGCGCGGCACTGAAGCTTTCTTT,CASSLPTGRGTEAFF
NA,TRBJ2-1,TRBV10-3,TGTGCCATCGCAGAGGGGCCTACCCAACCGGATGAGCAGTTCTTC,CAIAEGPTQPDEQFF
NA,TRBJ2-3,TRBV7-9,TGTGCCAGCAGTCCACAAGGCTACACAGATACGCAGTATTTT,CASSPQGYTDTQYF
TRBD2,TRBJ2-1,TRBV7-6,TGTGCCAGCAGCCAACCAGCGGGAGGAGGGCACAATGAGCAGTTCTTC,CASSQPAGGGHNEQFF
TRBD2,TRBJ2-3,TRBV5-1,TGCGCCAGCAGCTTGGAACCACTAGCGGGAGTCACAGATACGCAGTATTTT,CASSLEPLAGVTDTQYF
TRBD1,TRBJ1-4,TRBV14,TGTGCCAGCAGCCAAAACAGGGGGCCTGGAGAAAAACTGTTTTTT,CASSQNRGPGEKLFF
TRBD2,TRBJ2-7,TRBV28,TGTGCCAGCAGTCCCCCTCGGTTCTCTAGCGGGATCTCCTACGAGCAGTACTTC,CASSPPRFSSGISYEQYF
NA,TRBJ2-1,TRBV28,TGTGCCAGCAGTTTGGGGCTAGCCGGGGGTGAGCAGTTCTTC,CASSLGLAGGEQFF
NA,TRBJ1-5,TRBV5-1,TGCGCCAGCAGCCCCGAGCCCGGGTTGGCTCAGCCCCAGCATTTT,CASSPEPGLAQPQHF
TRBD2,TRBJ2-2,TRBV7-6,TGTGCCACAAGGCCCTTACTAGCGGGAACCGGGGAGCTGTTTTTT,CATRPLLAGTGELFF
NA,TRBJ1-1,TRBV28,TGTGCCAGCAGCCCCAACTTGGGGCGGAACACTGAAGCTTTCTTT,CASSPNLGRNTEAFF
NA,TRBJ1-4,TRBV28,TGTGCCAGCAGCGGAATGGGGGAAAAACTGTTTTTT,CASSGMGEKLFF
NA,TRBJ2-7,TRBV6-6,TGTGCCAGCAGTTACCGAACGGGGGATAGCGAGCAGTACTTC,CASSYRTGDSEQYF
TRBD2,TRBJ2-7,TRBV2,TGTGCCAGCAGCGTTGGGAGGGCTACCTACGAGCAGTACTTC,CASSVGRATYEQYF
NA,TRBJ2-5,TRBV27,TGTGCCAGCAGTTTATTGGGGATGGAGACCCAGTACTTC,CASSLLGMETQYF
NA,TRBJ2-5,TRBV5-1,TGCGCCAGCAGCTTGGAGGTCGGCCTGGAAGAGACCCAGTACTTC,CASSLEVGLEETQYF
NA,TRBJ2-7,TRBV28,TGTGCCAGCAGTCAGTCGTCGGGTTCCCCCCACGAGCAGTACTTC,CASSQSSGSPHEQYF
NA,TRBJ2-1,TRBV7-8,TGTGCCAGCAGCCTAGATGGTAATGAGCAGTTCTTC,CASSLDGNEQFF
TRBD2,TRBJ2-3,TRBV7-9,TGTGCCAGCAGCTCCCCCGGGACTAACCCCACAGATACGCAGTATTTT,CASSSPGTNPTDTQYF
NA,TRBJ2-5,TRBV6-6,TGTGCCAGCAGTTACGGACAAGAGACCCAGTACTTC,CASSYGQETQYF
TRBD1,TRBJ2-7,TRBV6-1,TGTGCCAGCAGTAGCCGGGACAGAAGAGACGAGCAGTACTTC,CASSSRDRRDEQYF
TRBD1,TRBJ2-1,TRBV7-3,TGTGCCAGCAGTCCCGGGACAGAATACAATGAGCAGTTCTTC,CASSPGTEYNEQFF